This T cell receptor (beta chain) appears in the sequencing data of a study of shared clonotypes between healthy human individuals. TCRdb keeps only in-frame clones here, not all; method: immunoSEQ multiplex PCR. The profile covers millions of clones, with around nine tenths appearing a single time and around 0.14% taken by the ten largest. A remark on this clone: Its antigen is still unknown.

CDR1 and CDR2 (germline): SGHNT, YYREEE (reference sequence). Deletions cut 3 bases from V and 1 base from J, with 14 bases between. The CDR3 runs 15 residues. Findings and limits, study-wide: It was anticipated that sequencing depth would influence how many clonotypes donors shared.

This chain connects TRBV5-4 to TRBJ2-7; maybe TRBD1 (5 bases). The clonotype was recovered from a man younger than 35 in good health. The material sequenced was naive CD4+ T cells sorted from blood. Specified subset: CD45RA+ positively selected. The CDR3 coding sequence is TGTGCCAGCAGCTGGATAGGGGTCGGGTCCTACGAGCAGTACTTC. Translating gives CASSWIGVGSYEQYF.